The clone carrying this TCR beta chain was detected ten times or more. Its specificity is not known. Specified time point: newly diagnosed GD, antithyroid drugs for less than 3 months. Isolated PBMC RNA provided the starting material for the TCR library. American Thyroid Association guidelines defined Graves' disease diagnosis. CDR1 is SEHNR, CDR2 FQNEAQ, per germline (reference sequence). V trimming: 7 bases; J trimming: 9 bases; junction bases outside the gene matches: 5. CDR3 length: 12 amino acids. Combining iRepertoire HTBI primers with Arm-PCR of CDR3 regions, the authors built TCR beta libraries. TCRdb passed the multiplex PCR reads through MiXCR, listing each CDR3 protein once. The data contain about 610,000 distinct CDR3 sequences, about 16% of them singletons. The data stem from a study of regulatory T cells in long-lasting Graves disease. Study-wide points: Repertoires from persistent disease leaned toward TRBV28, TRBJ1-2 and TRBJ2-5.

The data also belong to a second study, concerning T cells in Graves' hyperthyroidism and ophthalmopathy. That source adds: The TCR CDR3 was amplified in a first-round RT-PCR using the HTBI primer set. Most thyroid-expanded clonotypes above 0.001 were also found in blood.

The V gene is TRBV7-9, the J gene TRBJ2-1; 8 bases align to TRBD2. The TCR originated in a man between 18 and 29 years old with Graves disease. The source was peripheral blood mononuclear cells (PBMCs), collected at new diagnosis, from a patient treated with antithyroid drugs. In nucleotides, the CDR3 is TGTGCCAGCACCGAACTAGCGGCTGAGCAGTTCTTC. This gives the protein CASTELAAEQFF.